The 17 T cell receptor beta chains reported below all come from one sample, sequenced in a study of blood T cell repertoires in COVID-19. TCRdb's copy holds only in-frame clones and misses some; the assay was immunoSEQ multiplex PCR. The repertoire holds under 300,000 clones, with about 80% as singletons. Source material: peripheral blood. Receptors originate from a woman aged 45-65 years who had recovered from COVID-19.

The rearrangement uses TRBV5-4 and TRBJ2-7, with D tentatively TRBD1 (5 bases). The ends were cut back, 6 bases at V and 2 bases at J, with 15 bases in the middle. CDR1 and CDR2 from the germline V gene are SGHNT and YYREEE (reference sequence). The CDR3 sequence is 14 residues long. The CDR3 loop reads CASTPGSGPYEQYF. CDR3 coding DNA: TGTGCCAGCACCCCTGGGTCAGGGCCCTACGAGCAGTACTTC. Full variable domain (missing parts from reference TRBV5-4 and TRBJ2-7): ETGVTQSPTHLIKTRGQQVTLRCSSQSGHNTVSWYQQALGQGPQFIFQYYREEENGRGNFPPRFSGLQFPNYSSELNVNALELDDSALYLCASTPGSGPYEQYFGPGTRLTVT.

V and J are TRBV6-2 or TRBV6-3 and TRBJ2-3; 10 nucleotides line up with TRBD2. This CDR3 is 15 amino acids long. Per the germline V gene, CDR1 is MNHEY and CDR2 is SVGEGT. With 4 bases clipped from V and 4 bases from J, the junction kept 5 bases outside the gene matches. The CDR3 coding sequence is TGTGCCAGCAGTTCCCTTAGCGGGGGGCCAGATACGCAGTATTTT. Protein sequence: CASSSLSGGPDTQYF.

The genes are TRBV4-3 and TRBJ2-2, with 7 bases identical to TRBD2. This CDR3 comprises 16 residues. J was trimmed by 7 bases and V by 3 bases; bases with no gene match: 11. CDR1 is LGHNA and CDR2 is YSLEER in the germline V gene. The CDR3: CASSQMVGGPVGELFF. The CDR3, as DNA: TGCGCCAGCAGCCAGATGGTGGGAGGGCCTGTCGGGGAGCTGTTTTTT.

V and J are TRBV6-2 or TRBV6-3 and TRBJ2-3; D call uncertain. In germline, CDR1 is MNHEY, CDR2 SVGEGT. V gave up 4 bases and J gave up 6 bases, with 11 bases separating them. This CDR3 comprises 13 residues. Here the CDR3 DNA reads TGTGCCAGCAGTTTCCAATTTGTGGATACGCAGTATTTT. This translates into CASSFQFVDTQYF.

This clone was detected a few times. The chain is built from TRBV5-4 and TRBJ1-2, with 9 bases identical to TRBD1. The ends lost 5 bases at V and 3 bases at J; junction bases unmatched: 8. Germline loops: CDR1 SGHNT, CDR2 YYREEE (reference sequence). The CDR3 is 15 residues long. For the CDR3, the DNA is TGTGCCAGCAGATGGGACAGGGTCAGGGACTATGGCTACACCTTC. Translated: CASRWDRVRDYGYTF.

This clone was observed a single time. This chain joins TRBV30 and TRBJ2-3; 12 bases map to TRBD2. The CDR3 extends over 16 amino acids. Germline loops: CDR1 GTSNPN, CDR2 SVGIG (reference sequence). The V and J ends lost 1 base and 2 bases, in that order; junction bases with no gene match: 4. The CDR3 bases are TGTGCCTGGAGTGGGCTAGCGGGGGGGAACACAGATACGCAGTATTTT. This gives the protein CAWSGLAGGNTDTQYF.

V and J are TRBV5-1 and TRBJ2-3; D remains ambiguous. Trimming stripped 5 bases from V and 4 bases from J, with 8 bases between. The CDR3 is 12 amino acids. Germline assignment: CDR1 SGHRS and CDR2 YFSETQ. In DNA form, the CDR3 reads TGCGCCAGCAGTTTGACTCCAGATACGCAGTATTTT. This codes for CASSLTPDTQYF.

The chain has TRBV7-9 and TRBJ2-3, with 7 bases aligning to TRBD2. The CDR3 totals 14 residues. Germline assignment: CDR1 SEHNR and CDR2 FQNEAQ (reference sequence). J was trimmed by 2 bases and V by 5 bases; bases with no gene match: 4. Written as DNA, the CDR3 is TGTGCCAGCAGCATTACTAGCGCCACAGATACGCAGTATTTT. Translating gives CASSITSATDTQYF.

The chain employs TRBV5-6 and TRBJ2-3, with 9 positions matching TRBD2. The junction had 11 bases not matched to a gene; V was cut back by 4 bases and J by 5 bases. This CDR3 is built from 16 residues. Germline V lookup: CDR1 SGHDT, CDR2 YYEEEE. CDR3 sequence: CASSLGWGSGRDTQYF. The CDR3 bases are TGTGCCAGCAGCCTGGGTTGGGGTAGCGGGAGAGATACGCAGTATTTT. The complete variable domain, with remaining parts taken from reference TRBV5-6 and TRBJ2-3, reads DAGVTQSPTHLIKTRGQQVTLRCSPKSGHDTVSWYQQALGQGPQFIFQYYEEEERQRGNFPDRFSGHQFPNYSSELNVNALLLGDSALYLCASSLGWGSGRDTQYFGPGTRLTVL.

The rearrangement links TRBV28 to TRBJ2-3; TRBD2 aligns across 14 bases. The germline CDR1 and CDR2 sequences are MDHEN and SYDVKM. V dropped 5 bases and J dropped 2; count of bases not matched to a gene: 15. The CDR3 contains 20 residues. CDR3 DNA: TGTGCCAGCAGTCCAGGACTAGCGGGAGGCGCGCGGGGCCTCACAGATACGCAGTATTTT. It yields the protein CASSPGLAGGARGLTDTQYF.

The chain employs TRBV7-9 and TRBJ1-1; TRBD1 agrees at 10 bases. Germline CDR1 and CDR2: SEHNR and FQNEAQ (reference sequence). V lost 1 base to trimming and J lost 10 bases; unmatched junction nucleotides: 3. This CDR3 region has 13 residues. The CDR3 nucleotides are TGTGCCAGCAGCTTAGGACAGGGGGCTGGAGCTTTCTTT. Translated, it gives CASSLGQGAGAFF.

The CDR3: CASSSDRDEKLFF. CDR3 DNA: TGTGCCAGTAGTTCCGACAGGGATGAAAAACTGTTTTTT. This rearrangement joins TRBV19 to TRBJ1-4; 7 bases are shared with TRBD1. This CDR3 contains 13 residues. Germline V gene sequence: CDR1 LNHDA, CDR2 SQIVND (reference sequence). V was pared by 5 bases and J by 6 bases, with 3 bases of the junction left unmatched.

The chain links TRBV30 to TRBJ2-1; D may be TRBD1 (6 bases). The CDR3 is 13 amino acids. Germline CDR1 and CDR2: GTSNPN and SVGIG (reference sequence). Trimming shortened V by 0 bases and J by 7 bases, and 10 bases separated the two germline ends. In DNA form, the CDR3 reads TGTGCCTGGAGTGTCGGGCAGGGGAATGAGCAGTTCTTC. This sequence encodes CAWSVGQGNEQFF.

The chain uses TRBV4-2 and TRBJ1-1; D is ambiguous. Germline V lookup: CDR1 LGHNA, CDR2 YNFKEQ. This CDR3 has 16 residues. V dropped 0 bases and J dropped 3 bases, with 14 bases sitting between them. The CDR3 here is CASSQDGEGWDTEAFF. The DNA of the CDR3 is TGTGCCAGCAGCCAAGATGGGGAGGGATGGGACACTGAAGCTTTCTTT.

The chain employs TRBV30 and TRBJ1-5, with D tentatively TRBD1 (6 bases). The V and J ends lost 0 bases and 0 bases respectively, with 9 bases between them. Germline CDR1 GTSNPN, CDR2 SVGIG (reference sequence). This CDR3 has 15 amino acids. Here the CDR3 reads CAWSVQGGSNQPQHF. The CDR3 DNA is TGTGCCTGGAGTGTACAAGGGGGTAGCAATCAGCCCCAGCATTTT.

This chain uses TRBV9 with TRBJ2-7; D is unresolved. The V gene lost 0 bases and the J gene lost 3 bases, with 10 bases spanning the gap. Germline values: CDR1 SGDLS, CDR2 YYNGEE. This CDR3 is built from 14 residues. The CDR3 DNA reads as TGTGCCAGCAGCGTAGGAGGTTTTAGCTACGAGCAGTACTTC. Its translation is CASSVGGFSYEQYF.

V is TRBV7-3 and J is TRBJ2-7; D is perhaps TRBD2 (5 bases). The ends were cut back, 6 bases at V and 6 bases at J, with 15 bases in the middle. This CDR3 region has 13 residues. CDR1 SGHTA and CDR2 FQGTGA come from the germline V gene. CDR3 region: CASRVQADSEQYF. The DNA for the CDR3 is TGTGCCAGCAGGGTTCAGGCGGACTCCGAGCAGTACTTC.